This T cell receptor (beta chain) was documented in a study of shared clonotypes between healthy human individuals. With 4 bases clipped from V and 2 bases from J, the junction kept 8 bases outside the gene matches. Germline CDR1 is SGHVS and CDR2 is FNYEAQ. The CDR3 is 15 residues long. Using immunoSEQ multiplex PCR, the repertoire was profiled, and TCRdb retains in-frame clones only, with some absent. Of approximately 640,000 clones listed, about 78% are singletons. The specimen was memory CD4+ T cells sorted from blood. Indicated subset: CD45RA-negative fraction. This TCR was recovered from a woman younger than 45 in good health. V usage is TRBV7-6 and J usage is TRBJ2-7; TRBD2 matches 7 bases. CDR3 nucleotide sequence: TGTGCCAGCAGCTATCGGGACGGACTAGCCTACGAGCAGTACTTC. It specifies CASSYRDGLAYEQYF.